A single sample gave rise to the 13 T cell receptor beta chains below, sequenced in a study of molecular identifiers for immune sequencing clone quantification. TCRdb analysed the PCR reads with MiXCR anew, one entry per CDR3 protein. The repertoire holds some 320,000 distinct CDR3 sequences, about a fifth seen once, with approximately 0.84% in the top ten. Sequencing input: naive CD8+ T cells from blood, with Jurkat cell RNA spiked in. Subset denoted: FACS-sorted CD8+CD4-CCR7+CD45RA+ naive T cells. All receptors come from a human donor in good health. Some libraries in this study had Jurkat cell RNA spiked in.

This clonotype was picked up a small number of times. V usage is TRBV19 and J usage is TRBJ1-2, with 8 nucleotides matching TRBD1. CDR1 LNHDA and CDR2 SQIVND come from the germline V gene (reference sequence). Unmatched junction bases numbered 8, after V lost 5 bases and J lost 3 bases. The CDR3 runs to 15 residues. CDR3 bases: TGTGCCAGTAGTGTCGACAGGGGAGGCGACTATGGCTACACCTTC. Translating gives CASSVDRGGDYGYTF.

The rearrangement joins TRBV7-2 to TRBJ2-5; D is unclear. V was cut by 7 bases and J by 1 base, with 7 bases left in between. CDR1 is SGHTA and CDR2 is FQGNSA in the germline V gene. The CDR3 runs 12 residues. CDR3 bases: TGTGCCAGCACCGGTGCCCAAGAGACCCAGTACTTC. Protein sequence: CASTGAQETQYF.

This clonotype was picked up a small number of times. The chain is built from TRBV4-3 and TRBJ2-3, with a possible D match to TRBD2 (7 bases). The CDR3 has 16 amino acids. Trimming stripped 0 bases from V and 2 bases from J, with 12 bases between. Germline CDR1 reads LGHNA; CDR2 reads YSLEER. The CDR3 sequence is CASSQDRGAFTDTQYF. As DNA, the CDR3 is TGCGCCAGCAGCCAAGATCGGGGGGCTTTCACAGATACGCAGTATTTT.

Notes on this clonotype: A much bigger clone sits one base away, suggesting this may be a read error. The chain employs TRBV6-5 and TRBJ2-7; D is ambiguous. From germline, CDR1 is MNHEY and CDR2 SVGAGI. This CDR3 spans 13 amino acids. The CDR3 reads CAGSPRSTGEQYF. The CDR3 bases are TGTGCCGGCAGTCCCCGGTCGACGGGTGAGCAGTACTTC.

This clonotype has a count of ten or more. CDR3 amino acids: CASAGRVTDTQYF. DNA of the CDR3: TGTGCCAGCGCGGGGAGGGTAACAGATACGCAGTATTTT. V and J are TRBV28 and TRBJ2-3, with 7 positions matching TRBD2. Germline V CDR1 and CDR2: MDHEN, SYDVKM. The ends lost 8 bases at V and 3 bases at J; junction bases unmatched: 5. This CDR3 is 13 amino acids long.

This clonotype was found many times. J is TRBJ1-1 and V is TRBV28; D call uncertain. Germline values: CDR1 MDHEN, CDR2 SYDVKM. The CDR3 is 13 amino acids. V dropped 3 bases and J dropped 0 bases, with 5 bases sitting between them. The CDR3 nucleotides are TGTGCCAGCAGTTTCAGAGTGAACACTGAAGCTTTCTTT. This codes for CASSFRVNTEAFF.

Regarding this clonotype: Mismatch with germline at one junction end may stem from a read error. The chain is built from TRBV9 and TRBJ2-3; D is perhaps TRBD2 (7 bases). Germline V gives CDR1 SGDLS, CDR2 YYNGEE. The CDR3 length is 14 residues. The CDR3 loop reads CASSVWGGTDMQYF. The CDR3 region has the DNA TGTGCCAGCAGCGTCTGGGGGGGCACAGATATGCAGTATTTT.

Comments on this clonotype: This clone may be a read error of a much larger clone one base away. The conserved phenylalanine or tryptophan normally closing the CDR3 is absent here, so this likely arose from a read error. V usage is TRBV7-8 and J usage is TRBJ2-7; 9 nucleotides match TRBD1. The CDR3 loop spans 15 amino acids. Germline CDR1 and CDR2: SGHVS and FQNEAQ. J gave up 4 bases and V 4 bases, and 8 bases lay outside the gene matches. CDR3 sequence (DNA): TGTGCCAGCAGCTCATCGGGACAGGGTTATTACGAGCAGTACCTC. Encoded protein: CASSSSGQGYYEQYL.

This clonotype was detected ten times or more. The chain carries TRBV28 and TRBJ2-3, with TRBD1 matching over 7 bases. The junction had 10 bases not matched to a gene; V was cut back by 2 bases and J by 2 bases. Germline CDR1 reads MDHEN; CDR2 reads SYDVKM. The length of the CDR3 is 17 residues. The CDR3 spells CASSLGGRGLDTDTQYF. CDR3 nucleotides: TGTGCCAGCAGTTTAGGGGGCAGGGGGTTGGACACAGATACGCAGTATTTT.

This clonotype occurred many times. The chain has TRBV6-2 or TRBV6-3 and TRBJ2-5; D is unresolved. This CDR3 comprises 13 residues. Trimming removed 2 bases from V and 0 bases from J, with 4 bases in between. CDR1 and CDR2 from the germline V gene are MNHEY and SVGEGT. The CDR3 nucleotides are TGTGCCAGCAGTTACGGGTACCAAGAGACCCAGTACTTC. It encodes CASSYGYQETQYF.

This clonotype was detected a few times. The genes are TRBV6-2 or TRBV6-3 and TRBJ2-3; 13 nucleotides agree with TRBD2. CDR1 MNHEY and CDR2 SVGEGT come from the germline V gene. The CDR3 has 17 residues. J was trimmed by 0 bases and V by 5 bases; bases with no gene match: 5. The CDR3 DNA follows: TGTGCCAGCAGTGAGACGACTAGCGGGGGGAGCACAGATACGCAGTATTTT. It is translated as CASSETTSGGSTDTQYF.

This clonotype has a count of ten or more. The chain combines TRBV20-1 with TRBJ1-5; D gene ambiguous. This CDR3 comprises 12 residues. Between the trimmed V and J ends, which lost 0 bases and 5 bases, there was a span of 5 bases. The germline V gene encodes CDR1 DFQATT and CDR2 SNEGSKA (reference sequence). The CDR3 spells CSAREVYQPQHF. In DNA, the CDR3 is TGCAGTGCTAGAGAGGTTTATCAGCCCCAGCATTTT.

This clonotype was picked up many times. The CDR3 reads CSTSRDRVREYYNEQFF. The CDR3 coding sequence is TGCAGTACGTCCCGGGACAGGGTGAGGGAATACTACAATGAGCAGTTCTTC. The chain couples TRBV20-1 to TRBJ2-1; TRBD1 matches 9 bases. There are 17 residues in the CDR3. CDR1 DFQATT and CDR2 SNEGSKA come from the germline V gene (reference sequence). Trimming cost V 8 bases and J 3 bases; bases outside gene matches: 17.